The 21 T cell receptor beta chains reported below all come from one sample, sequenced in a study of T cell repertoires in cytomegalovirus infection. No antigen has been assigned to these receptors. MiXCR, run by TCRdb on the reads, gives a single entry per CDR3 protein. The sample shows roughly 730,000 distinct CDR3 sequences, about 30% of them seen only once. The sample was cultured PBMCs, taken from culture after CMV antigen stimulation. These receptors were collected from a human donor in good health (CMV status not recorded). Some clones in this sample may be carry-over from other donors' samples.

In its sample, this clonotype was seen a few times. The rearrangement links TRBV18 to TRBJ2-7; 11 bases fit TRBD2. The germline V gene has CDR1 KGHSH and CDR2 LQKENI. V dropped 3 bases and J dropped 4; count of bases not matched to a gene: 2. The length of the CDR3 is 14 residues. The CDR3 region has the DNA TGTGCCAGCTCACCGCCTAGCGGGAGGTACGAGCAGTACTTC. This sequence encodes CASSPPSGRYEQYF.

This clonotype was counted only a few times. CDR3 amino acids: CASSSLGPETYNEQFF. CDR3 coding DNA: TGTGCCAGCAGTTCCCTCGGGCCCGAAACTTACAATGAGCAGTTCTTC. V and J are TRBV27 and TRBJ2-1; D ambiguous. Between the trimmed V and J ends, which lost 4 bases and 4 bases, there was a span of 17 bases. This CDR3 comprises 16 residues. Per germline, CDR1 MNHEY and CDR2 SMNVEV (reference sequence).

A few counts support this clonotype. The chain uses TRBV6-5 and TRBJ2-6; the D is unclear. Between the trimmed V and J ends, which lost 0 bases and 2 bases, there was a span of 5 bases. The CDR3 totals 15 residues. From germline, CDR1 is MNHEY and CDR2 SVGAGI. CDR3 sequence (DNA): TGTGCCAGCAGTTACTCAGGGACTGGGGCCAACGTCCTGACTTTC. Protein sequence: CASSYSGTGANVLTF.

The chain joins TRBV6-6 to TRBJ1-2; D gene unclear. CDR1 is MNHNY and CDR2 is SVGAGI in the germline V gene (reference sequence). This CDR3 comprises 12 residues. V lost 5 bases and J 4 bases, leaving 8 bases between the germline ends. This CDR3 reads CASSVSFYGYTF. CDR3 DNA sequence: TGTGCCAGCAGTGTATCCTTCTATGGCTACACCTTC.

The sample holds a few counts of this clonotype. The genes are TRBV27 and TRBJ1-6; D is ambiguous. The CDR3 has 13 amino acids. Trimming shortened V by 7 bases and J by 2 bases, and 6 bases separated the two germline ends. Germline V gene lookup returns CDR1 MNHEY and CDR2 SMNVEV (reference sequence). The DNA for the CDR3 is TGTGCCAGCAAGAGGACCTATAATTCACCCCTCCACTTT. It translates to CASKRTYNSPLHF.

The chain links TRBV19 to TRBJ2-7; 12 nucleotides align to TRBD2. This CDR3 region has 15 residues. J gave up 6 bases and V 1 base, and 4 bases lay outside the gene matches. Per germline, CDR1 LNHDA and CDR2 SQIVND (reference sequence). CDR3 sequence (DNA): TGTGCCAGTAGTATAGTTCCGGGACTAGCGGGCGAGCAGTACTTC. Residues: CASSIVPGLAGEQYF.

In this sample, this clonotype turned up many times. The chain employs TRBV7-6 and TRBJ1-1, with D perhaps matching TRBD1 (5 bases). V was shortened by 1 base and J by 0 bases, with 6 bases between the two germline ends. This CDR3 region has 14 residues. Germline V gene lookup returns CDR1 SGHVS and CDR2 FNYEAQ. As DNA, the CDR3 is TGTGCCAGCAGCTTAGGGACAATGAACACTGAAGCTTTCTTT. Residues: CASSLGTMNTEAFF.

This clonotype was seen a handful of times. This chain connects TRBV7-9 to TRBJ2-1; possible D gene TRBD1, 6 bases. Germline CDR1 is SEHNR and CDR2 is FQNEAQ (reference sequence). The CDR3 contains 12 residues. V was pared by 4 bases and J by 5 bases, with 6 bases between. CDR3 region: CASSWGHNEQFF. CDR3 nucleotide sequence: TGTGCCAGCAGCTGGGGGCACAATGAGCAGTTCTTC.

Only a few counts were recorded for this clonotype. This rearrangement joins TRBV14 to TRBJ1-1, with no clear D. V lost 3 bases to trimming and J lost 3 bases, with 8 bases between them. CDR3 length equals 13 residues. Germline V CDR1 and CDR2: SGHDN, FVKESK. CDR3 in amino acids: CASSHSRYTEAFF. The CDR3 DNA sequence: TGTGCCAGCAGCCACTCGAGGTACACTGAAGCTTTCTTT. The full variable domain, in which reference TRBV14 and TRBJ1-1 provide the parts outside the CDR3, is EAGVTQFPSHSVIEKGQTVTLRCDPISGHDNLYWYRRVMGKEIKFLLHFVKESKQDESGMPNNRFLAERTGGTYSTLKVQPAELEDSGVYFCASSHSRYTEAFFGQGTRLTVV.

The chain recombines TRBV12-3 or TRBV12-4 with TRBJ1-2; a weak D match, TRBD1 (5 bases). Trimming took 3 bases from V and 4 from J, leaving 18 bases between them. The CDR3 has 16 amino acids. CDR3 region: CASSFTPPQGFYGYTF. The CDR3 bases are TGTGCCAGCAGTTTTACCCCCCCGCAGGGTTTCTATGGCTACACCTTC.

The chain employs TRBV29-1 and TRBJ2-3; 8 positions agree with TRBD1. The CDR3 has 14 residues. Trimming took 6 bases from V and 2 from J; bases not matched to a gene: 7. Per germline, CDR1 SQVTM and CDR2 ANQGSEA. The CDR3 DNA reads as TGCAGCGTCCCCCGGGACAGGCACACAGATACGCAGTATTTT. Translating it yields CSVPRDRHTDTQYF.

This clonotype was seen a few times. This sequence joins TRBV5-4 and TRBJ1-1; D possibly corresponds to TRBD1 (5 bases). The V end lost 0 bases, the J end lost 2 bases, and 14 bases lay between the germline ends. The CDR3 covers 16 residues. CDR1 is SGHNT and CDR2 is YYREEE in the germline V gene (reference sequence). The CDR3 DNA reads as TGTGCCAGCAGCTTGGCCGGGGCGCGGCAAAACACTGAAGCTTTCTTT. As protein: CASSLAGARQNTEAFF.

This clonotype came up many times. CDR3 loop: CASSLDGREDTDTQYF. The CDR3, as DNA: TGTGCCAGCAGCCTCGACGGGCGCGAAGACACAGATACGCAGTATTTT. The chain recombines TRBV7-9 with TRBJ2-3; D gene unclear. Per germline, CDR1 SEHNR and CDR2 FQNEAQ (reference sequence). V was cut by 5 bases and J by 2 bases, with 17 bases left in between. This CDR3 is 16 amino acids long.

The chain recombines TRBV5-3 with TRBJ2-2; D gene uncertain. TRBV5-3 qualifies as an ORF whose function is uncertain. V was clipped by 8 bases and J by 6 bases, with 11 bases between them. The CDR3 covers 12 residues. The CDR3 protein is CASSAMAGELFF. The CDR3 DNA is TGTGCCAGCAGCGCCATGGCCGGGGAGCTGTTTTTT.

The chain joins TRBV7-9 to TRBJ1-5; D unclear. The CDR3 loop spans 13 amino acids. Germline CDR1 SEHNR, CDR2 FQNEAQ (reference sequence). The V end lost 5 bases, the J end lost 7 bases, and 12 bases lay between the germline ends. The CDR3 nucleotides are TGTGCCAGCAGCAACTACGCGGAGCAGCCCCAGCATTTT. Its translation is CASSNYAEQPQHF.

This chain connects TRBV7-6 to TRBJ2-5, with D perhaps matching TRBD1 (5 bases). CDR3 length: 15 amino acids. V shed 3 bases and J shed 5 bases, with 16 bases lying between them. In germline, CDR1 is SGHVS, CDR2 FNYEAQ. The CDR3 nucleotides are TGTGCCAGCAGCTTGATGGGCGGAAAGGGGGAGACCCAGTACTTC. It specifies CASSLMGGKGETQYF.

The genes are TRBV4-1 and TRBJ2-7; 8 bases line up with TRBD1. Trimming cost V 2 bases and J 7 bases; bases outside gene matches: 13. The CDR3 is 16 residues long. Germline V gene lookup returns CDR1 MGHRA and CDR2 YSYEKL. The CDR3 here is CASSQTYDRGNREQYF. CDR3 DNA: TGCGCCAGCAGCCAAACCTACGACAGGGGAAATAGGGAGCAGTACTTC.

The chain uses TRBV2 and TRBJ2-1; 7 bases fit TRBD2. V gave up 4 bases and J gave up 9 bases; unmatched junction bases: 12. The CDR3 is 15 residues long. The germline CDR1 and CDR2 sequences are SNHLY and FYNNEI. The CDR3 nucleotides are TGTGCCAGCAGTGTTACGTCGGGGGGTGCCAGTGAGCAGTTCTTC. Translated: CASSVTSGGASEQFF. The variable domain in full, completed from reference TRBV2 and TRBJ2-1, reads EPEVTQTPSHQVTQMGQEVILRCVPISNHLYFYWYRQILGQKVEFLVSFYNNEISEKSEIFDDQFSVERPDGSNFTLKIRSTKLEDSAMYFCASSVTSGGASEQFFGPGTRLTVL.

This clonotype came up a few times. In nucleotides, the CDR3 is TGTGCCAGCACCGAAGGGACTAGCGGGGGGCGGGCCGAGCAGTACTTC. Its translation: CASTEGTSGGRAEQYF. The V and J genes are TRBV7-2 and TRBJ2-7; 15 bases align to TRBD2. CDR3 size: 16 residues. Trimming took 7 bases from V and 6 from J; bases not matched to a gene: 10. Germline V CDR1 and CDR2: SGHTA, FQGNSA.

The rearrangement uses TRBV12-3 or TRBV12-4 and TRBJ2-1; 9 positions agree with TRBD2. This CDR3 spans 14 amino acids. The trim removed 2 bases at V and 6 bases at J, leaving 2 bases unmatched. The CDR3 bases are TGTGCCAGCAGTTTACTAGCGGGACCCAATGAGCAGTTCTTC. It specifies CASSLLAGPNEQFF.

The V and J genes are TRBV10-3 and TRBJ1-5, with D unresolved. The V gene's germline CDR1 is ENHRY and CDR2 SYGVKD. This CDR3 contains 15 residues. Trimming cost V 2 bases and J 4 bases, with 12 bases left between them. CDR3 bases: TGTGCCATCAGTGAGCTGGACGGACTAAATCAGCCCCAGCATTTT. It yields the protein CAISELDGLNQPQHF.